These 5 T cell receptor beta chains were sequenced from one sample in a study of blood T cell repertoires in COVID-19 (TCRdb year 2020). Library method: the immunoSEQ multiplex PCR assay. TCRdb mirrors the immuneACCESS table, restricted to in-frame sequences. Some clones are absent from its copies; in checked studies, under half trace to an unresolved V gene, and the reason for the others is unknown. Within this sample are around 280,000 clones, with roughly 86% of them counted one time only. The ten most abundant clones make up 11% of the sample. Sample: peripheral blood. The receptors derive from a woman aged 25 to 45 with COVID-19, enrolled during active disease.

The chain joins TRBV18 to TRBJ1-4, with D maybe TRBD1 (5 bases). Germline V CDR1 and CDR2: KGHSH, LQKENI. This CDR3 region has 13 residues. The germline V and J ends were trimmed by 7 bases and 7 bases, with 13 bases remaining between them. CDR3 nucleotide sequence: TGTGCCAGCTGCGGGACCAAGGGTGAAAAACTGTTTTTT. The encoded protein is CASCGTKGEKLFF.

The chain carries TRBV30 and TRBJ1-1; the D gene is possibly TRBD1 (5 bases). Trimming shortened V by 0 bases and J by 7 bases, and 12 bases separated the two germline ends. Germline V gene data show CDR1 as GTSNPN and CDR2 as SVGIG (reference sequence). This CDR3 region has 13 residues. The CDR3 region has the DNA TGTGCCTGGAGTGTACTGGGGGGTAATGAAGCTTTCTTT. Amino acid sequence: CAWSVLGGNEAFF.

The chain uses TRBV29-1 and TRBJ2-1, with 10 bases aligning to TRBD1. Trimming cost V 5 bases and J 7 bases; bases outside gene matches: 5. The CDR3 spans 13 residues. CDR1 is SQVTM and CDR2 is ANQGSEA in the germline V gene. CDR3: CSVWDRGRNEQFF. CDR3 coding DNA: TGCAGCGTTTGGGACAGGGGAAGGAATGAGCAGTTCTTC.

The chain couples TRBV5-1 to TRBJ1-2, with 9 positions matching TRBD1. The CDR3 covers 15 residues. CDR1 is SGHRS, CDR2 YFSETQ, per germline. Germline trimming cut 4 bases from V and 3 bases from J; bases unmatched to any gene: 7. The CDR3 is CASSAQQGADYGYTF. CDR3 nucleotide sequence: TGCGCCAGCAGCGCCCAACAGGGGGCGGACTATGGCTACACCTTC. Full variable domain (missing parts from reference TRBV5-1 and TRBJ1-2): KAGVTQTPRYLIKTRGQQVTLSCSPISGHRSVSWYQQTPGQGLQFLFEYFSETQRNKGNFPGRFSGRQFSNSRSEMNVSTLELGDSALYLCASSAQQGADYGYTFGSGTRLTVV.

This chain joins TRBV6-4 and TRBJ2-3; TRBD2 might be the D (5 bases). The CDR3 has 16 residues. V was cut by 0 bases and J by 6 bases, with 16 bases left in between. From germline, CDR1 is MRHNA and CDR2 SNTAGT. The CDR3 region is CASSDSFGVARDTQYF. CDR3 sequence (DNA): TGTGCCAGCAGTGACTCTTTCGGGGTGGCTCGGGATACGCAGTATTTT.